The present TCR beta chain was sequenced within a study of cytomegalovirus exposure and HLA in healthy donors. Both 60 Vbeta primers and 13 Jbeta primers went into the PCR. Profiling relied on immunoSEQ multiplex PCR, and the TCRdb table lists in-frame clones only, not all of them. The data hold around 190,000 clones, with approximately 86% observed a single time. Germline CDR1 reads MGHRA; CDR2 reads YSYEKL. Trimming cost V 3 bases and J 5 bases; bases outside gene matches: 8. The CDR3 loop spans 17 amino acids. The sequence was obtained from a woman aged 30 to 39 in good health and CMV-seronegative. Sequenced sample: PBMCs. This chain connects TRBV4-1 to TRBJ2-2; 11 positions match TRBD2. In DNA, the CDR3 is TGCGCCAGCAGCCAGCGGCTAGCGGGGGGAGATACCGGGGAGCTGTTTTTT. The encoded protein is CASSQRLAGGDTGELFF.